The 3 T cell receptor beta chains below all came from one sample that was sequenced in a study of CD8+ T cells in alopecia areata. The treatment was: oral pan-JAK inhibitor, 5-10 mg twice daily. RNA, once extracted, was reverse transcribed into cDNA for use as the sequencing template. The table came from immunoSEQ multiplex PCR; TCRdb's copy has only in-frame clones and leaves some out. The sample contains over 80,000 clones, 44% of which appear only once. The sequences come from CD8+ T cells sorted from blood, collected at week 24, from a patient treated with tofacitinib. All receptors derive from a human donor with alopecia areata.

The chain recombines TRBV11-2 with TRBJ2-5; possible D gene TRBD2, 5 bases. The germline gives CDR1 SGHAT, CDR2 FQNNGV. V was shortened by 2 bases and J by 4 bases, with 8 bases between the two germline ends. This CDR3 has 13 amino acids. The CDR3 loop reads CASSLRESETQYF. The CDR3 nucleotides are TGTGCCAGCAGCTTAAGGGAGTCAGAGACCCAGTACTTC. Supplemented by reference TRBV11-2 and TRBJ2-5, the full variable domain reads EAGVAQSPRYKIIEKRQSVAFWCNPISGHATLYWYQQILGQGPKLLIQFQNNGVVDDSQLPKDRFSAERLKGVDSTLKIQPAKLEDSAVYLCASSLRESETQYFGPGTRLLVL.

This clone was picked up a small number of times. The chain has TRBV5-1 and TRBJ2-2, with D possibly being TRBD1 or TRBD2 (5 bases each). The CDR3 is made up of 14 amino acids. The V gene's germline CDR1 is SGHRS and CDR2 YFSETQ. V shed 1 base and J shed 6 bases, with 10 bases lying between them. DNA for the CDR3: TGCGCCAGCAGCTTGTGGGGGTCGGCCGGGGAGCTGTTTTTT. It is translated as CASSLWGSAGELFF.

V gene TRBV18 combines with J gene TRBJ1-2, with 9 positions matching TRBD1. Per germline, CDR1 KGHSH and CDR2 LQKENI. The CDR3 covers 13 residues. V gave up 8 bases and J gave up 3 bases; unmatched junction bases: 4. The CDR3 reads CASTDRGDYGYTF. The CDR3 bases are TGTGCCAGCACGGACAGGGGAGACTATGGCTACACCTTC.